The present TCR beta chain was sequenced within a study of cytomegalovirus exposure and HLA in healthy donors. Study summary: Earlier, 95 million to 140 million unique TCR beta sequences were recovered from approximately 200 million T cells by an analysis. Study findings and constraints: Using the classifier, cytomegalovirus status was reportedly diagnosed with high specificity and sensitivity. The study flagged some 180 TCR beta chains as cytomegalovirus-associated. It was only CMV serostatus that was available as immune exposure information.

On this clone: No antigen is known for it.

V lost 11 bases and J lost 0, with 16 bases in between. Germline CDR1 and CDR2: ENHRY and SYGVKD. The length of the CDR3 is 14 residues. PCR used 60 Vbeta primers and 13 Jbeta primers. Data came from immunoSEQ multiplex PCR; TCRdb stores just in-frame clones and leaves some out. The table records some 180,000 clones, around 80% of them present only once. J is TRBJ1-1 and V is TRBV10-3, with D possibly being TRBD1 (5 bases). Sequenced sample: PBMCs. The receptor's source is a woman in her twenties or thirties in good health and CMV-seronegative. The CDR3 nucleotides are TGTGCCCCATTAGGCGGGGGGTTGAACACTGAAGCTTTCTTT. As protein: CAPLGGGLNTEAFF.